A single sample is the source of the 7 T cell receptor beta chains below, sequenced in a study of blood T cell repertoires in COVID-19. Sequencing was performed with immunoSEQ multiplex PCR; in TCRdb, only in-frame clones are kept and a portion is missing. The table includes 150,000 or so clones, roughly four fifths detected once. The specimen was peripheral blood. All receptors derive from a human donor in a cohort sampled during active COVID-19.

V and J are TRBV4-3 and TRBJ2-3; 7 positions match TRBD2. V lost 1 base, J lost 2 bases, and 6 bases stayed unmatched. In germline, CDR1 is LGHNA, CDR2 YSLEER. The CDR3 sequence is 16 residues long. DNA for the CDR3: TGCGCCAGCAGCCAAGCCCCGGGACTAAACACAGATACGCAGTATTTT. The encoded protein is CASSQAPGLNTDTQYF.

V is TRBV15 and J is TRBJ2-4; 7 nucleotides match TRBD2. V was pared by 1 base and J by 11 bases, with 8 bases of the junction left unmatched. CDR1 is LNHNV and CDR2 is YYDKDF in the germline V gene (reference sequence). This CDR3 spans 14 amino acids. For the CDR3, the DNA is TGTGCCACCAGCAGAGCGGGGGGTGGGGAGTTTCAGTACTTC. Its translation: CATSRAGGGEFQYF. The variable domain in full, with the rest retrieved from reference TRBV15 and TRBJ2-4, is DAMVIQNPRYQVTQFGKPVTLSCSQTLNHNVMYWYQQKSSQAPKLLFHYYDKDFNNEADTPDNFQSRRPNTSFCFLDIRSPGLGDTAMYLCATSRAGGGEFQYFGAGTRLSVL.

The chain has TRBV2 and TRBJ1-1; D possibly corresponds to TRBD1 (6 bases). The germline gives CDR1 SNHLY, CDR2 FYNNEI. V lost 8 bases, J lost 1 base, and 26 bases lay in between. This CDR3 comprises 18 residues. The CDR3 is CASDPLMGARVENTEAFF. In DNA, the CDR3 is TGTGCCAGCGACCCTCTAATGGGGGCGCGAGTCGAGAACACTGAAGCTTTCTTT.

The chain employs TRBV7-2 and TRBJ1-1; D gene unclear. V lost 3 bases and J lost 1, with 6 bases in between. CDR1 is SGHTA, CDR2 FQGNSA, per germline. This CDR3 comprises 13 residues. For the CDR3, the DNA is TGTGCCAGCAGCTTTAGCGGGAACACTGAAGCTTTCTTT. Protein: CASSFSGNTEAFF.

CDR3 coding DNA: TGTGCCAGTAGCACCTCAGGGACATTGGCCTCTTTTGAGCAGTACTTC. It specifies CASSTSGTLASFEQYF. The rearrangement links TRBV19 to TRBJ2-7; a weak D match, TRBD1 (6 bases). The CDR3 sequence is 16 residues long. V gave up 6 bases and J gave up 7 bases, with 25 bases separating them. Germline V gene sequence: CDR1 LNHDA, CDR2 SQIVND (reference sequence).

The chain has TRBV7-9 and TRBJ2-3; 14 bases map to TRBD2. V dropped 5 bases and J dropped 5; count of bases not matched to a gene: 6. The CDR3 sequence is 16 residues long. The germline CDR1 and CDR2 sequences are SEHNR and FQNEAQ (reference sequence). In DNA form, the CDR3 reads TGTGCCAGCAGCGCCGGACTAGCGGGAGGTGTAGATACGCAGTATTTT. This sequence encodes CASSAGLAGGVDTQYF.

This sequence joins TRBV2 and TRBJ2-5; the D gene is possibly TRBD2 (6 bases). Trimming removed 2 bases from V and 1 base from J, with 8 bases in between. The length of the CDR3 is 14 residues. CDR1 SNHLY and CDR2 FYNNEI come from the germline V gene. This CDR3 reads CASSELAVQETQYF. The CDR3 region has the DNA TGTGCCAGCAGTGAATTAGCGGTCCAAGAGACCCAGTACTTC.